These 28 T cell receptor beta chains originate from one sample sequenced in a study of T cell responses to AZD1222 COVID-19 vaccine (dated by TCRdb to about 2021). Read against the paper, the sample's time point label means: about 28 days (+/-7) after the second vaccine dose. Libraries came from the immunoSEQ multiplex PCR assay. The table was pulled from immuneACCESS by TCRdb, which kept in-frame rearrangements only. Such tables lose some clones; where checked, under half of the loss comes from unresolved V genes, and the rest has no known cause. Counted in this sample were fewer than 55,000 clones; around 91% of them appeared once. The ten largest clones add up to approximately 35% of the sample. Material: peripheral blood, obtained 28 days after the second AZD1222 dose. These receptors all stem from an adult who received the AZD1222 COVID-19 vaccine.

The count of this clone is one. The V gene is TRBV12-3 or TRBV12-4, the J gene TRBJ1-5; D may be TRBD1 (6 bases). This CDR3 comprises 13 residues. The V and J ends lost 6 bases and 4 bases respectively, with 10 bases between them. CDR3 nucleotides: TGTGCCAGCAGCTTTCAGGGGAATCAGCCCCAGCATTTT. Its protein is CASSFQGNQPQHF.

J is TRBJ2-5 and V is TRBV28; D remains unclear. The CDR3 covers 12 residues. Germline CDR1 reads MDHEN; CDR2 reads SYDVKM. V lost 2 bases and J 3 bases, leaving 4 bases between the germline ends. The CDR3 nucleotides read TGTGCCAGCAGTTTAATCGAAGAGACCCAGTACTTC. It translates to CASSLIEETQYF.

The J gene is TRBJ2-5, the V gene TRBV20-1; 9 positions match TRBD2. The CDR3 is made up of 15 amino acids. Germline CDR1 reads DFQATT; CDR2 reads SNEGSKA (reference sequence). V lost 6 bases and J lost 5; bases outside the gene matches: 13. CDR3 sequence: CSASTISGGGETQYF. The CDR3 DNA reads TGCAGTGCGAGTACAATTAGCGGGGGTGGTGAGACCCAGTACTTC.

This chain connects TRBV7-8 to TRBJ2-2, with TRBD2 matching 11 bases. With 6 bases clipped from V and 2 bases from J, the junction kept 11 bases outside the gene matches. The CDR3 is made up of 18 amino acids. Germline CDR1 reads SGHVS; CDR2 reads FQNEAQ. CDR3 protein: CASSTSIAGGLNTGELFF. For the CDR3, the DNA is TGTGCCAGCAGTACTTCTATAGCGGGGGGGCTTAACACCGGGGAGCTGTTTTTT.

The chain employs TRBV29-1 and TRBJ1-2; 7 bases match TRBD1. The CDR3 sequence is 12 residues long. Germline lookup yields CDR1 SQVTM and CDR2 ANQGSEA. The ends lost 7 bases at V and 6 bases at J; junction bases unmatched: 8. The CDR3 spells CSGGTGVNGYTF. Here the CDR3 DNA reads TGCAGCGGGGGAACAGGGGTGAATGGCTACACCTTC.

This chain joins TRBV5-4 and TRBJ1-2, with D possibly being TRBD1 (6 bases). This CDR3 is 14 amino acids long. Trimming took 4 bases from V and 2 from J, leaving 12 bases between them. The V gene's germline CDR1 is SGHNT and CDR2 YYREEE (reference sequence). The CDR3 DNA sequence: TGTGCCAGCAGCACCGGGACACAGAACTATGGCTACACCTTC. Its protein product is CASSTGTQNYGYTF.

CDR3 sequence reads: CASSFGQATGELFF. The CDR3 nucleotides read TGTGCCAGCAGTTTTGGACAGGCCACCGGGGAGCTGTTTTTT. The V and J genes are TRBV27 and TRBJ2-2; 7 nucleotides match TRBD1. This CDR3 contains 14 residues. Germline CDR1 reads MNHEY; CDR2 reads SMNVEV (reference sequence). V lost 3 bases and J lost 4; bases outside the gene matches: 2.

This clone was counted a single time. V is TRBV19 and J is TRBJ1-5, with TRBD1 identical over 9 bases. Germline V gene lookup returns CDR1 LNHDA and CDR2 SQIVND (reference sequence). The CDR3 is 15 residues long. The junction had 1 base not matched to a gene; V was cut back by 3 bases and J by 1 base. CDR3 amino acids: CASSIGTGSNQPQHF. CDR3 DNA sequence: TGTGCCAGTAGTATCGGGACAGGGAGCAATCAGCCCCAGCATTTT.

The V call is TRBV15, the J call TRBJ1-2; TRBD1 matches at 7 bases. Trimming took 3 bases from V and 2 from J; bases not matched to a gene: 15. This CDR3 is built from 18 residues. Germline V gene data show CDR1 as LNHNV and CDR2 as YYDKDF (reference sequence). The CDR3 DNA follows: TGTGCCACCAGCAGGGAGGGGGCCGGAGGGGGAAGGAACTATGGCTACACCTTC. Translated, it gives CATSREGAGGGRNYGYTF.

This clone was detected only once. The chain is built from TRBV3-1 (or the pseudogene TRBV3-2) and TRBJ1-2; D uncertain. Deletions cut 2 bases from V and 10 bases from J, with 8 bases between. The CDR3 spans 11 residues. Germline CDR1 LGHDT, CDR2 YNNKEL (reference sequence). CDR3 DNA sequence: TGTGCCAGCAGCCAAACAGACCACTACACCTTC. Encoded protein: CASSQTDHYTF.

The J gene is TRBJ1-3, the V gene TRBV6-6; 7 bases fit TRBD1. CDR1 is MNHNY, CDR2 SVGAGI, per germline (reference sequence). V was clipped by 6 bases and J by 7 bases; unmatched bases: 15. The CDR3 is made up of 16 amino acids. The CDR3 region is CASRRRGQEGSNTIYF. Here the CDR3 DNA reads TGTGCCAGCAGAAGGAGGGGGCAGGAGGGTTCGAACACCATATATTTT.

V is TRBV9 and J is TRBJ1-2; no clear D. The CDR3 runs 14 residues. Looked up from germline, CDR1 is SGDLS and CDR2 is YYNGEE. Trimming pared 4 bases from V and 2 bases from J, leaving 12 bases between. The CDR3 sequence is CASSPGGSNYGYTF. CDR3 nucleotide sequence: TGTGCCAGCAGCCCGGGCGGGTCCAACTATGGCTACACCTTC.

The J gene is TRBJ1-6, the V gene TRBV4-2; 9 bases line up with TRBD1. The CDR3 is 16 amino acids. Germline V gene lookup returns CDR1 LGHNA and CDR2 YNFKEQ. Trimming at V came to 0 bases and at J to 8 bases, leaving 5 bases not matched to a gene. CDR3 nucleotides: TGTGCCAGCAGCCAAGAGGCGGGACAGGGCTATTCACCCCTCCACTTT. Encoded protein: CASSQEAGQGYSPLHF.

This clone was seen more than once but under ten times. The gene calls are TRBV11-2 and TRBJ2-7; D unclear. The ends were cut back, 1 base at V and 4 bases at J, with 5 bases in the middle. This CDR3 region has 12 residues. Germline CDR1 and CDR2: SGHAT and FQNNGV. CDR3 bases: TGTGCCAGCAGCTTAGGAGCTTACGAGCAGTACTTC. Its translation is CASSLGAYEQYF.

The CDR3 reads CASGFLGNTIYF. The CDR3 DNA follows: TGTGCTAGTGGTTTTCTGGGAAACACCATATATTTT. V and J are TRBV12-5 and TRBJ1-3, with unresolved D. Germline values: CDR1 LGHNT, CDR2 FRNRAP. V was trimmed by 3 bases and J by 4 bases, leaving 4 bases between them. This CDR3 contains 12 residues.

The genes are TRBV5-3 and TRBJ1-1; the D gene is possibly TRBD1 (5 bases). TRBV5-3 is an ORF; its function is uncertain. The V end was cut by 6 bases, the J end by 6 bases, with 15 bases between. This CDR3 region has 13 residues. The CDR3, as DNA: TGTGCCAGAAAGTTTGGCAGGGACTCTGAAGCTTTCTTT. It encodes CARKFGRDSEAFF.

This clone has more than one count but fewer than ten. The V call is TRBV7-9, the J call TRBJ1-2, with D perhaps TRBD1 (5 bases). Trimming removed 6 bases at V and 10 bases at J, with 18 bases between. There are 13 residues in the CDR3. Per the germline V gene, CDR1 is SEHNR and CDR2 is FQNEAQ (reference sequence). The CDR3 protein is CASSPAGPTIYTF. In DNA, the CDR3 is TGTGCCAGCAGTCCCGCGGGGCCCACTATCTACACCTTC.

V usage is TRBV2 and J usage is TRBJ1-3; unclear D gene. Deletions cut 1 base from V and 0 bases from J, with 13 bases between. The CDR3 consists of 17 residues. CDR1 and CDR2 (germline): SNHLY, FYNNEI. Written as DNA, the CDR3 is TGTGCCAGCAGTGAAGTTCAAGGATCCCTCTCTGGAAACACCATATATTTT. As protein: CASSEVQGSLSGNTIYF.

This clone was detected only once. The CDR3 spells CASSRGLAGSTDTQYF. In DNA form, the CDR3 reads TGTGCCAGCAGCCGGGGACTAGCGGGGTCCACAGATACGCAGTATTTT. V is TRBV7-6 and J is TRBJ2-3; 13 bases fit TRBD2. CDR3 length: 16 residues. Looked up from germline, CDR1 is SGHVS and CDR2 is FNYEAQ. The V and J ends lost 5 bases and 2 bases, in that order; junction bases with no gene match: 4.

J is TRBJ1-2 and V is TRBV6-2 or TRBV6-3; TRBD1 is a possible D gene (6 bases). Germline assignment: CDR1 MNHEY and CDR2 SVGEGT. The CDR3 consists of 15 residues. Trimming took off 2 bases at V and 1 base at J, with 11 bases between the two ends. The CDR3 is CASSYLRDNNYGYTF. The CDR3, as DNA: TGTGCCAGCAGTTACCTCCGGGACAATAACTATGGCTACACCTTC.

The chain recombines TRBV10-3 with TRBJ1-1, with 11 bases lining up with TRBD1. The germline gives CDR1 ENHRY, CDR2 SYGVKD. V lost 9 bases and J lost 3; bases outside the gene matches: 3. The CDR3 has 13 amino acids. The CDR3 protein is CAIQGQGDTEAFF. In nucleotides, the CDR3 is TGTGCCATTCAGGGACAGGGGGACACTGAAGCTTTCTTT.

This chain uses TRBV7-2 with TRBJ1-3; a weak D match, TRBD1 (6 bases). CDR1 is SGHTA and CDR2 is FQGNSA in the germline V gene. V lost 2 bases, J lost 3 bases, and 8 bases lay in between. The CDR3 contains 14 residues. The CDR3 bases are TGTGCCAGCAGCTTACCAGGGGTTGGAAACACCATATATTTT. This codes for CASSLPGVGNTIYF.

This chain links TRBV6-5 with TRBJ1-2, with a weak D call TRBD1 (6 bases). Trimming pared 0 bases from V and 5 bases from J, leaving 13 bases between. The germline V gene encodes CDR1 MNHEY and CDR2 SVGAGI. The CDR3 is 15 amino acids. CDR3 nucleotide sequence: TGTGCCAGCAGTTACTCGAGAGACAGGAATTATGGCTACACCTTC. It specifies CASSYSRDRNYGYTF.

The chain has TRBV2 and TRBJ1-6; D not certain. Looked up from germline, CDR1 is SNHLY and CDR2 is FYNNEI. Trimming cost V 6 bases and J 8 bases, with 20 bases left between them. This CDR3 has 16 amino acids. CDR3 loop: CASSRDLPGIDSPLHF. CDR3 DNA: TGTGCCAGCAGCCGAGACTTGCCGGGAATTGATTCACCCCTCCACTTT.

A few counts support this clone. CDR3 sequence (DNA): TGTGCCACAGGACAGGGTGGCACCGGGGAGCTGTTTTTT. Protein sequence: CATGQGGTGELFF. The V gene is TRBV12-3 or TRBV12-4, the J gene TRBJ2-2; 8 nucleotides match TRBD1. V lost 10 bases, J lost 4 bases, and 5 bases stayed unmatched. CDR3 length: 13 residues.

This clone was observed a few times. V is TRBV12-3 or TRBV12-4 and J is TRBJ1-6; D gene ambiguous. V lost 3 bases, J lost 10 bases, and 7 bases lay in between. The CDR3 extends over 12 amino acids. As DNA, the CDR3 is TGTGCCAGCAGTTTGAGCTACTCACCCCTCCACTTT. It translates to CASSLSYSPLHF.

The chain joins TRBV7-8 to TRBJ2-1; 11 nucleotides agree with TRBD2. CDR3 length: 17 residues. V was pared by 5 bases and J by 4 bases, with 10 bases of the junction left unmatched. CDR1 and CDR2 from the germline V gene are SGHVS and FQNEAQ. In DNA, the CDR3 is TGTGCCAGCAGCCGAGGTGGTAGCGGGGGGGAATACAATGAGCAGTTCTTC. Its translation is CASSRGGSGGEYNEQFF.

This clone is a singleton in its sample. The V and J genes are TRBV19 and TRBJ1-1, with D possibly being TRBD1 (6 bases). Trimming removed 6 bases at V and 7 bases at J, with 18 bases between. The V gene's germline CDR1 is LNHDA and CDR2 SQIVND (reference sequence). This CDR3 comprises 14 residues. The chain's CDR3 is CASSPAQGRGEAFF. For the CDR3, the DNA is TGTGCCAGTAGCCCGGCACAGGGAAGGGGTGAAGCTTTCTTT.